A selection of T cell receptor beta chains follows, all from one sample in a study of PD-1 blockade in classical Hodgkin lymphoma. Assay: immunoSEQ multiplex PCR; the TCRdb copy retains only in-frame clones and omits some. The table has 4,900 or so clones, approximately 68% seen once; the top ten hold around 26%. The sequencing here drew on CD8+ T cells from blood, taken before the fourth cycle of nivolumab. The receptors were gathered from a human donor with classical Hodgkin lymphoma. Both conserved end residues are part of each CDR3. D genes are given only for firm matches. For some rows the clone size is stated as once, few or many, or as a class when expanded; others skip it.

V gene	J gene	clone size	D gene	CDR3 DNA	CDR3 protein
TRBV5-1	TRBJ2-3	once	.	TGCGCCAGCAGCTTGGTGGCGGGTGGCACAGATACGCAGTATTTT	CASSLVAGGTDTQYF
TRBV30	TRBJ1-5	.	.	TGTGCCTGGAGTGTACCAGACTATAGCAATCAGCCCCAGCATTTT	CAWSVPDYSNQPQHF
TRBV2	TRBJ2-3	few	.	TGTGCCAGCAGTGACGCCGACACCCCCCCAGATACGCAGTATTTT	CASSDADTPPDTQYF
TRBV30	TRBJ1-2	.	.	TGTGCGTCCGGTAATGGGGTCGCTATGGATGGCTACACCTTC	CASGNGVAMDGYTF
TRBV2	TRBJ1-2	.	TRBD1	TGTGCCAGCAGAGAAACAGGGGGCGCGCTTTATGGCTACACCTTC	CASRETGGALYGYTF
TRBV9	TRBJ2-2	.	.	TGTGCCAGCAGCGCCGGTGCTGACACCGGGGAGCTGTTTTTT	CASSAGADTGELFF
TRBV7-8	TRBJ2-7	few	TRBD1	TGTGCCAGCAGCTTCAGGGACAGAGACTACGAGCAGTACTTC	CASSFRDRDYEQYF
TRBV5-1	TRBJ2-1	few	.	TGCGCCAGCAGTGAAGGGGTCAAAGGAGACAATGAGCAGTTCTTC	CASSEGVKGDNEQFF
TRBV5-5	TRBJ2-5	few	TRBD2	TGTGCCAGCAGCTCCGGGGGGGCAGGGATTTTCCGAGAGACCCAGTACTTC	CASSSGGAGIFRETQYF
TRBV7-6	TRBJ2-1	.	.	TGTGCCAGCAGCGAACACAGGGTGGCGTTCAATGAGCAGTTCTTC	CASSEHRVAFNEQFF
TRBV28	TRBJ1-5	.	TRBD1	TGTGCCAGCAGTTTAGAAGACAGGGGGCTCGAGCCCCAGCATTTT	CASSLEDRGLEPQHF
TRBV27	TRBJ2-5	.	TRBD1	TGTGCCAGCAGTAACAAGGACAGGGGCTCCATCTTCCAAGAGACCCAGTACTTC	CASSNKDRGSIFQETQYF
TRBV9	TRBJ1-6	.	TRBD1	TGTGCCAGCAGCGGACGACAGGGGGTGGATTCACCCCTCCACTTT	CASSGRQGVDSPLHF
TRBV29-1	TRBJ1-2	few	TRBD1	TGCAGCGCCTCTATGGTGACAGGGGTCTATGGCTACACCTTC	CSASMVTGVYGYTF
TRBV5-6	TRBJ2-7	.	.	TGTGCCAGCAGCTTGTTACTAGCTCTCTCCGAGCAGTACTTC	CASSLLLALSEQYF
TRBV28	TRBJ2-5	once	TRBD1	TGTGCCAGCAGGACGGACAGGGGGTCATGGGAGACCCAGTACTTC	CASRTDRGSWETQYF
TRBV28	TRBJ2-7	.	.	TGTGCCAGCCAGGCGTTTGGGGGGCTTACCTACGAGCAGTACTTC	CASQAFGGLTYEQYF
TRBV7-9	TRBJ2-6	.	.	TGTGCCAGCAGCTTGTCCAGGGGACCTGGGGCCAACGTCCTGACTTTC	CASSLSRGPGANVLTF
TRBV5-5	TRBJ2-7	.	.	TGTGCCAGCAGACAATGGACGGGGACCTACGAGCAGTACTTC	CASRQWTGTYEQYF
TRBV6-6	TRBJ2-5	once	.	TGTGCCAGCAGTTACCCCACTAGATTGGAAGAGACCCAGTACTTC	CASSYPTRLEETQYF
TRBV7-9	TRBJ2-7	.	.	TGTGCCAGCAGCCTGGGGCCGACGGGGGATCCCTACGAGCAGTACTTC	CASSLGPTGDPYEQYF
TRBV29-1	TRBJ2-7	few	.	TGCAGCGTACAACAGGACTACGAGCAGTACTTC	CSVQQDYEQYF
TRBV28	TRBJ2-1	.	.	TGTGCCAGCAGTTTGTGGACAAAAGATTACAATGAGCAGTTCTTC	CASSLWTKDYNEQFF
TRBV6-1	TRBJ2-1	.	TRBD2	TGTGCCAGCAGTGAATCAATAGCGGGAGGGCTGGGCGAGCAGTTCTTC	CASSESIAGGLGEQFF
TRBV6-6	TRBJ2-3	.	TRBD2	TGTGCCAGCAGTTGGCGGGAGCCCGGCACAGATACGCAGTATTTT	CASSWREPGTDTQYF
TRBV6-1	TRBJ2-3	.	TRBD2	TGTGCCAGCAGTGAGATAGCGGGAGGTCGTTCAGATACGCAGTATTTT	CASSEIAGGRSDTQYF
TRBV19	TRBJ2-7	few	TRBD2	TGTGCCAGTAGTATAGGGGCGGGAGTTGTCCTCGAGCAGTACTTC	CASSIGAGVVLEQYF
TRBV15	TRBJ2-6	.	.	TGTGCCACCAGCAGAGATGGTGGCTCTGGGGCCAACGTCCTGACTTTC	CATSRDGGSGANVLTF
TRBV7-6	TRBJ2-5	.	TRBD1	TGTGCCAGCAGCTCCCGACAGGGCCAAGAGACCCAGTACTTC	CASSSRQGQETQYF
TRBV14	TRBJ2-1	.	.	TGTGCCAGCAGCAAGGACAGCTACAATGAGCAGTTCTTC	CASSKDSYNEQFF
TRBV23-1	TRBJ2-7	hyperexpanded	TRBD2	TGCGCCAGCAGCACTAAACGCGGGACTAGCGGGAGCCGAGGCTACGAGCAGTACTTC	CASSTKRGTSGSRGYEQYF
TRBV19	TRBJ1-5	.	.	TGTGCCAGTACCCTGCCGGGGGCGGCTCAGCCCCAGCATTTT	CASTLPGAAQPQHF
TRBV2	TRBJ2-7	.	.	TGTGCCAGCAATTTTCAGGGGTCCTACGAGCAGTACTTC	CASNFQGSYEQYF
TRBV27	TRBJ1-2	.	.	TGTGCCAGCAGTTTAAACCCGACAGCCACCTATGGCTACACCTTC	CASSLNPTATYGYTF
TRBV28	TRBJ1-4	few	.	TGTGCCAGCAGTCCCCGATTGGAGAGTGAAAAACTGTTTTTT	CASSPRLESEKLFF
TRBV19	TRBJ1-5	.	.	TGTGCCAGTAGTATGGGCGTGCAAAGGGCAAATCAGCCCCAGCATTTT	CASSMGVQRANQPQHF
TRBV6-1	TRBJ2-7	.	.	TGTGCCAGCAGTGGTTACAGGGTATACGAGCAGTACTTC	CASSGYRVYEQYF
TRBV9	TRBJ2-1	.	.	TGTGCCAGCAGCGTAGCTACAAGGACGGGCGGCGATGAGCAGTTCTTC	CASSVATRTGGDEQFF